This T cell receptor (beta chain) was sequenced for a study of blood T cell repertoires in COVID-19. The protocol was immunoSEQ multiplex PCR, while the TCRdb copy is restricted to in-frame clones and leaves out a portion. The table includes some 53,000 clones, roughly 87% detected once. The CDR3 runs to 11 residues. The V gene lost 3 bases and the J gene lost 5 bases, with 4 bases spanning the gap. Germline-derived CDR1 and CDR2 are SEHNR and FQNEAQ (reference sequence). The sample consisted of peripheral blood. The receptor's source is a human donor with active COVID-19. The donor label of this sample is uncertain. The genes are TRBV7-9 and TRBJ2-5; D is undetermined. This CDR3 reads CASSFRETQYF. CDR3 sequence (DNA): TGTGCCAGCAGCTTCCGGGAGACCCAGTACTTC.